This TCR beta chain was recorded in a study of shared clonotypes between healthy human individuals. Findings and caveats of the study: Lower generation probabilities were found for non-shared clonotypes than for those shared by all four donors.

Subsets obtained from CD4+ cells comprised CD45RA+ naive and CD45RA-negative memory cells. With respect to this clone: Its antigen is still unknown.

CDR3 length: 13 amino acids. Germline-derived CDR1 and CDR2 are SNHLY and FYNNEI. With 9 bases clipped from V and 7 bases from J, the junction kept 7 bases outside the gene matches. Only in-frame clones appear in the TCRdb table, and some are missing; sequencing was by immunoSEQ multiplex PCR. Of 2 million to 2.5 million clones detected, around 93% appear once; the ten largest clones hold about 0.36%. The J gene is TRBJ2-7, the V gene TRBV2; 12 bases line up with TRBD1. Sequencing was carried out using naive CD4+ T cells from PBMCs. The subset: CD45RA+ positively selected. This receptor was identified in a young man in good health. Some clones in this sample may be carry-over from other donors' samples. CDR3 amino acids: CASKGQGAGEQYF. The CDR3 bases are TGTGCCAGTAAGGGACAGGGGGCTGGGGAGCAGTACTTC.